These T cell receptor beta chains were read from a single sample in a study of blood T cell repertoires in COVID-19. Assay: immunoSEQ multiplex PCR; the TCRdb copy retains only in-frame clones and omits some. Counted here are 250,000 to 300,000 clones, around 85% occurring once; the ten biggest clones make up approximately 11%. Sequencing was done on a sample of peripheral blood. The source is a woman aged 70-85 years with acute or convalescent COVID-19. CDR3s include the opening cysteine and the closing phenylalanine or tryptophan. The D gene is left open where the match is weak. The listing skips clone size in some rows; elsewhere it reads once, few, many or a size class.

D gene	clone size	V gene	J gene	CDR3 protein	CDR3 DNA
NA	NA	TRBV30	TRBJ1-5	CAWSTAGHYNQPQHF	TGTGCCTGGAGTACGGCAGGACACTACAATCAGCCCCAGCATTTT
TRBD2	NA	TRBV7-3	TRBJ2-7	CASSLLAGASYEQYF	TGTGCCAGCAGCTTACTAGCGGGGGCTTCCTACGAGCAGTACTTC
NA	many	TRBV9	TRBJ2-1	CASSGQAAEQFF	TGTGCCAGCAGCGGCCAGGCCGCTGAGCAGTTCTTC
TRBD1	NA	TRBV5-6	TRBJ1-5	CASSSPLTGQQAQHF	TGTGCCAGCAGCTCACCCTTGACAGGGCAGCAGGCCCAGCATTTT
NA	NA	TRBV3-1/TRBV3-2	TRBJ1-2	CASSPRGYGYTF	TGTGCCAGCAGCCCCCGGGGCTATGGCTACACCTTC
NA	NA	TRBV27	TRBJ2-1	CASSTRDGLNEQFF	TGTGCCAGCAGTACGCGGGACGGCTTGAATGAGCAGTTCTTC
NA	NA	TRBV11-2	TRBJ2-1	CASSLTRDYNEQFF	TGTGCCAGCAGCTTAACCAGGGACTACAATGAGCAGTTCTTC
TRBD2	NA	TRBV3-1/TRBV3-2	TRBJ2-3	CASGLGSGGSADTQYF	TGTGCCAGCGGGTTAGGTAGCGGGGGATCCGCAGATACGCAGTATTTT
TRBD2	NA	TRBV5-6	TRBJ2-7	CASSSTLAGEEQYF	TGTGCCAGCAGCTCCACACTAGCGGGGGAAGAGCAGTACTTC
NA	NA	TRBV7-9	TRBJ2-5	CASSLGVYAGIGQETQYF	TGTGCCAGCAGCTTAGGAGTTTACGCGGGGATCGGCCAAGAGACCCAGTACTTC
TRBD1	NA	TRBV7-9	TRBJ2-7	CASSSRGPAEQYF	TGTGCCAGCAGCTCGAGGGGGCCTGCCGAACAGTACTTC
TRBD1	NA	TRBV5-1	TRBJ2-7	CASSSYMTGDSEQYF	TGCGCCAGCAGCTCCTACATGACAGGGGATTCCGAGCAGTACTTC
TRBD2	NA	TRBV7-6	TRBJ2-7	CASSFGGTYEQYF	TGTGCCAGCAGCTTCGGGGGGACCTACGAGCAGTACTTC
NA	NA	TRBV2	TRBJ1-6	CASSQGRNSPLHF	TGTGCCAGCAGTCAGGGTAGGAATTCACCCCTCCACTTT
NA	few	TRBV5-1	TRBJ2-5	CASSLGAQETQYF	TGCGCCAGCAGCTTGGGCGCCCAAGAGACCCAGTACTTC
NA	NA	TRBV21-1	TRBJ2-3	CASSKEEEPTDTQYF	TGTGCCAGCAGCAAAGAGGAGGAGCCCACAGATACGCAGTATTTT
NA	NA	TRBV12-2	TRBJ1-2	CASRLGPDRLINYGYTF	TGTGCAAGTCGCTTAGGCCCGGACAGGCTAATTAACTATGGCTACACCTTC
NA	NA	TRBV5-4	TRBJ1-3	CASTPGLSGNTIYF	TGTGCCAGCACCCCCGGACTCTCTGGAAACACCATATATTTT
NA	NA	TRBV7-6	TRBJ2-3	CASSLYGRGLARGDTQYF	TGTGCCAGCAGCTTGTACGGGCGGGGACTCGCCCGGGGAGATACGCAGTATTTT
NA	NA	TRBV2	TRBJ2-7	CASSIASSYEQYF	TGTGCCAGCAGTATAGCAAGCTCCTACGAGCAGTACTTC
NA	NA	TRBV6-1	TRBJ1-2	CASSEYSLYGYTF	TGTGCCAGCAGTGAATACTCTCTCTATGGCTACACCTTC